Below, 19 T cell receptor beta chains from the same sample are listed, as sequenced in a study of regulatory dendritic cells for organ transplantation. CFSE-labeled sorted T cells met regulatory or mature dendritic cells for 5 days. These TCRs are of unknown antigen specificity. Sequencing used immunoSEQ multiplex PCR; TCRdb keeps in-frame clones, though not all of them. The table records 12,000 or so clones, around nine tenths of them present only once. Input material: naive CD8+ T cells from blood cultured with dendritic cells. Subset meaning: CD45RA+ naive T cells. The receptor source for this set is a human donor in good health.

The chain joins TRBV4-1 to TRBJ2-5; D ambiguous. CDR3 size: 19 residues. With 4 bases removed from V and 2 bases from J, the gap between germline ends came to 26 bases. Germline CDR1 is MGHRA and CDR2 is YSYEKL. CDR3 sequence reads: CASSRKGHGPRREQETQYF. The DNA for the CDR3 is TGCGCCAGCAGCCGGAAGGGTCATGGTCCGCGAAGAGAACAAGAGACCCAGTACTTC.

In regard to this clone: An end of the junction does not agree with germline; a read error may underlie this. This sequence joins TRBV19 and TRBJ2-3, with D tentatively TRBD1 (7 bases). Looked up from germline, CDR1 is LNHDA and CDR2 is SQIVND (reference sequence). The CDR3 has 13 residues. CDR3 DNA: TGTGCCAGTAGGCGGGACAGCATAGATACGCAGTATTTT. Translating it yields CASRRDSIDTQYF.

The genes are TRBV9 and TRBJ2-3; D is unresolved. The length of the CDR3 is 15 residues. The V gene lost 0 bases and the J gene lost 2 bases, with 10 bases spanning the gap. Germline assignment: CDR1 SGDLS and CDR2 YYNGEE. In DNA form, the CDR3 reads TGTGCCAGCAGCGTAGTGGGTGGGTTCACAGATACGCAGTATTTT. Translated, it gives CASSVVGGFTDTQYF.

CDR3 bases: TGTGCCAGCAGTAGTCGTGTTGGCACTGAAGCTTTCTTT. Its translation: CASSSRVGTEAFF. The gene calls are TRBV7-8 and TRBJ1-1; D gene uncertain. V lost 6 bases, J lost 4 bases, and 12 bases lay in between. This CDR3 comprises 13 residues. Germline CDR1 is SGHVS and CDR2 is FQNEAQ.

With regard to this clone: In the same sample, other DNA sequences code for this CDR3. The V call is TRBV19, the J call TRBJ1-5; possibly TRBD1 for D (5 bases). Trimming pared 3 bases from V and 1 base from J, leaving 7 bases between. In germline, CDR1 is LNHDA, CDR2 SQIVND (reference sequence). The length of the CDR3 is 14 residues. CDR3 in amino acids: CASSIRDSNQPQHF. The CDR3 bases are TGTGCCAGTAGTATTCGGGACAGCAATCAGCCCCAGCATTTT.

This rearrangement joins TRBV28 to TRBJ1-1, with a tentative D call TRBD1 (5 bases). Germline CDR1 reads MDHEN; CDR2 reads SYDVKM. V shed 6 bases and J shed 7 bases, with 12 bases lying between them. The CDR3 is made up of 12 amino acids. CDR3 sequence reads: CASRGPGVEAFF. CDR3 nucleotide sequence: TGTGCCAGCAGGGGGCCTGGGGTTGAAGCTTTCTTT.

The chain uses TRBV7-9 and TRBJ2-5; tentative D call: TRBD1 (5 bases). Germline V gene sequence: CDR1 SEHNR, CDR2 FQNEAQ (reference sequence). Trimming removed 6 bases at V and 0 bases at J, with 20 bases between. This CDR3 has 17 residues. CDR3 sequence (DNA): TGTGCCAGCAGAGGGGCGCGAGATCAAACCTACCAAGAGACCCAGTACTTC. Protein sequence: CASRGARDQTYQETQYF.

The chain carries TRBV9 and TRBJ2-7; D is unclear. Germline values: CDR1 SGDLS, CDR2 YYNGEE. Trimming shortened V by 2 bases and J by 7 bases, and 22 bases separated the two germline ends. This CDR3 comprises 16 residues. The CDR3: CASSVVPTPLLREQYF. The CDR3 DNA follows: TGTGCCAGCAGCGTGGTACCAACTCCTCTCCTACGAGAGCAGTACTTC.

This rearrangement joins TRBV4-3 to TRBJ2-1, with D tentatively TRBD2 (5 bases). The CDR3 extends over 13 amino acids. Germline V lookup: CDR1 LGHNA, CDR2 YSLEER. Trimming removed 1 base from V and 4 bases from J, with 5 bases in between. This CDR3 is CASSQGLYNEQFF. CDR3 nucleotide sequence: TGCGCCAGCAGCCAAGGACTATACAATGAGCAGTTCTTC.

In its sample, this clone was seen once. This chain joins TRBV5-5 and TRBJ1-2, with D maybe TRBD1 (6 bases). The CDR3 is 16 amino acids. CDR1 and CDR2 (germline): SGHKS, YYEKEE (reference sequence). Deletions cut 4 bases from V and 6 bases from J, with 22 bases between. The CDR3 region has the DNA TGTGCCAGCAGCCCAGATTTGGGGACACCTAAGGATGGCTACACCTTC. Translated, it gives CASSPDLGTPKDGYTF.

The chain uses TRBV10-3 and TRBJ2-1; the match to TRBD2 covers 11 bases. CDR3 length: 17 residues. Germline V gives CDR1 ENHRY, CDR2 SYGVKD. The junction had 10 bases not matched to a gene; V was cut back by 3 bases and J by 6 bases. CDR3 coding DNA: TGTGCCATCAGTGACCCAGATAGCGGGAGGGCCTTCAATGAGCAGTTCTTC. Its translation: CAISDPDSGRAFNEQFF.

The rearrangement links TRBV19 to TRBJ1-1, with D maybe TRBD1 (6 bases). V was clipped by 3 bases and J by 5 bases, with 13 bases between them. Germline V CDR1 and CDR2: LNHDA, SQIVND (reference sequence). This CDR3 is built from 14 residues. As DNA, the CDR3 is TGTGCCAGTAGTATCCAGGGGCTGTATACTGAAGCTTTCTTT. Translated, it gives CASSIQGLYTEAFF.

This chain connects TRBV4-3 to TRBJ2-3; D is possibly TRBD1 or TRBD2 (5 bases each). The CDR3 covers 14 residues. Germline V lookup: CDR1 LGHNA, CDR2 YSLEER. Trimming took 5 bases from V and 2 from J, leaving 11 bases between them. The CDR3 nucleotides read TGCGCCAGCAGCACCGGGACCGACACAGATACGCAGTATTTT. Its protein product is CASSTGTDTDTQYF.

The chain combines TRBV27 with TRBJ2-5, with a tentative D call TRBD1 (6 bases). V was cut by 5 bases and J by 3 bases, with 7 bases left in between. The CDR3 loop spans 12 amino acids. Germline CDR1 MNHEY, CDR2 SMNVEV (reference sequence). Written as DNA, the CDR3 is TGTGCCAGCAGTGCAGGGGAAGAGACCCAGTACTTC. This encodes CASSAGEETQYF.

This sequence joins TRBV4-3 and TRBJ2-6; no clear D. CDR1 LGHNA and CDR2 YSLEER come from the germline V gene. With 1 base removed from V and 0 bases from J, the gap between germline ends came to 4 bases. This CDR3 comprises 15 residues. CDR3 sequence reads: CASSQGPSGANVLTF. For the CDR3, the DNA is TGCGCCAGCAGCCAAGGACCCTCTGGGGCCAACGTCCTGACTTTC.

The J gene is TRBJ1-6, the V gene TRBV4-2; the D gene is possibly TRBD1 (6 bases). Trimming removed 1 base at V and 10 bases at J, with 11 bases between. This CDR3 is 14 amino acids long. The V gene's germline CDR1 is LGHNA and CDR2 YNFKEQ. This CDR3 is CASSQGGGRSPLHF. CDR3 nucleotides: TGTGCCAGCAGCCAAGGGGGGGGGCGGTCACCCCTCCACTTT.

This sequence joins TRBV4-3 and TRBJ1-1, with D perhaps matching TRBD1 (5 bases). CDR3 length equals 15 residues. Germline CDR1 reads LGHNA; CDR2 reads YSLEER. Trimming left V 0 bases short and J 5 bases short, with 13 bases between. CDR3 DNA: TGCGCCAGCAGCCAAGAGGTCCGGGGCGGGACTGAAGCTTTCTTT. Translating gives CASSQEVRGGTEAFF.

This chain uses TRBV4-1 with TRBJ2-2, with no clear D. In germline, CDR1 is MGHRA, CDR2 YSYEKL. The V end lost 0 bases, the J end lost 4 bases, and 9 bases lay between the germline ends. The CDR3 totals 15 residues. The CDR3 protein is CASSQDSKGTGELFF. CDR3 bases: TGCGCCAGCAGCCAAGACTCGAAGGGCACCGGGGAGCTGTTTTTT.

V and J are TRBV2 and TRBJ1-1; 7 bases are a match to TRBD1. V shed 3 bases and J 3 bases; nucleotides not matched to a gene: 7. Looked up from germline, CDR1 is SNHLY and CDR2 is FYNNEI. The length of the CDR3 is 15 residues. CDR3: CASSDPGGWDTEAFF. CDR3 nucleotide sequence: TGTGCCAGCAGTGACCCAGGGGGTTGGGACACTGAAGCTTTCTTT.